Below are 16 T cell receptor beta chains sequenced from a single sample in a study of OX40 agonist ivuxolimab in advanced cancers. Using immunoSEQ multiplex PCR, the repertoire was profiled, and TCRdb retains in-frame clones only, with some absent. The table includes fewer than 200,000 clones, 94% detected once. Material: CD4+ or CD8+ T cells sorted from blood, obtained in a trial of the OX40 agonist ivuxolimab. The receptors were sampled from an adult with an advanced solid tumor such as melanoma, head and neck, liver or kidney cancer.

This clone appeared a few times. The chain joins TRBV10-3 to TRBJ2-7, with D perhaps matching TRBD1 (6 bases). Germline loops: CDR1 ENHRY, CDR2 SYGVKD. Trimming took 7 bases from V and 5 from J, leaving 12 bases between them. CDR3 length equals 12 residues. The CDR3 DNA is TGTGCCATCAACACAGGGCTCAACGAGCAGTACTTC. Protein product: CAINTGLNEQYF.

This chain links TRBV30 with TRBJ2-7; TRBD1 matches at 10 bases. Trimming at V came to 1 base and at J to 0 bases, leaving 3 bases not matched to a gene. Germline CDR1 GTSNPN, CDR2 SVGIG (reference sequence). The CDR3 is 15 residues long. The CDR3 DNA sequence: TGTGCCTGGAGTGGGGACAGGGGAGGCTCCTACGAGCAGTACTTC. Translating gives CAWSGDRGGSYEQYF.

The V call is TRBV7-9, the J call TRBJ2-7; possibly TRBD2 for D (5 bases). The ends were cut back, 5 bases at V and 5 bases at J, with 22 bases in the middle. The V gene's germline CDR1 is SEHNR and CDR2 FQNEAQ (reference sequence). The CDR3 is 16 residues long. The CDR3: CASSLRTGLRKDEQYF. The CDR3 DNA is TGTGCCAGCAGCCTACGGACTGGACTTAGGAAAGACGAGCAGTACTTC.

The chain uses TRBV7-3 and TRBJ2-2, with D unresolved. Trimming shortened V by 5 bases and J by 2 bases, and 9 bases separated the two germline ends. CDR1 and CDR2 (germline): SGHTA, FQGTGA. This CDR3 comprises 14 residues. The DNA for the CDR3 is TGTGCCAGCAGCCCCCACTTCAACACCGGGGAGCTGTTTTTT. The encoded protein is CASSPHFNTGELFF.

The gene calls are TRBV2 and TRBJ1-2; weak D call: TRBD1 (6 bases). V was trimmed by 2 bases and J by 5 bases, leaving 15 bases between them. The V gene's germline CDR1 is SNHLY and CDR2 FYNNEI. This CDR3 region has 15 residues. CDR3: CASSEQVGGVYGYTF. DNA of the CDR3: TGTGCCAGCAGTGAACAGGTTGGGGGCGTTTATGGCTACACCTTC.

This clone was observed a single time. J is TRBJ1-1 and V is TRBV7-2; TRBD1 aligns across 7 bases. CDR3 length: 16 residues. Looked up from germline, CDR1 is SGHTA and CDR2 is FQGNSA. J lost 0 bases, V lost 1 base, and 5 bases had no gene match. The CDR3 region is CASSLGTGFMNTEAFF. The CDR3 DNA sequence: TGTGCCAGCAGCTTAGGGACAGGTTTCATGAACACTGAAGCTTTCTTT.

As DNA, the CDR3 is TGTGCCAGCTCACCACTTACAGATTTTAACTATGGCTACACCTTC. It encodes CASSPLTDFNYGYTF. The chain is built from TRBV18 and TRBJ1-2; unclear D gene. V lost 1 base to trimming and J lost 1 base, with 10 bases between them. The CDR3 consists of 15 residues. Germline assignment: CDR1 KGHSH and CDR2 LQKENI.

Points on this clone: At one of its ends the junction is not consistent with the germline gene, which may arise from a read error. The rearrangement links TRBV11-2 to TRBJ1-2, with D tentatively TRBD1 (5 bases). There are 10 residues in the CDR3. The germline V gene encodes CDR1 SGHAT and CDR2 FQNNGV. The CDR3 region is CASSLEWTSW. The CDR3 DNA is TGTGCCAGCAGCTTAGAATGGACATCGTGG.

The chain combines TRBV10-1 with TRBJ2-5; 7 nucleotides align to TRBD1. V trimming: 6 bases; J trimming: 5 bases; junction bases outside the gene matches: 6. The CDR3 is 13 amino acids. CDR1 is WNHNN, CDR2 SYGVQD, per germline (reference sequence). CDR3 sequence (DNA): TGCGCCAGCAGCGGGACAGCTCGGGAGACCCAGTACTTC. The encoded protein is CASSGTARETQYF.

The rearrangement uses TRBV6-5 and TRBJ1-3; no reliable D call. The CDR3 spans 14 residues. V was pared by 7 bases and J by 0 bases, with 10 bases between. Germline V CDR1 and CDR2: MNHEY, SVGAGI. In nucleotides, the CDR3 is TGTGCCAGCATCCACAGCGGCTCTGGAAACACCATATATTTT. This translates into CASIHSGSGNTIYF.

The V gene is TRBV6-5, the J gene TRBJ1-2; no firm D call. The CDR3 length is 12 residues. The V end was cut by 6 bases, the J end by 4 bases, with 9 bases between. Germline CDR1 MNHEY, CDR2 SVGAGI. CDR3 protein: CASSSGSYGYTF. CDR3 in DNA: TGTGCCAGCAGCTCCGGAAGCTATGGCTACACCTTC.

The chain is built from TRBV9 and TRBJ1-3; 7 positions match TRBD1. Germline V gives CDR1 SGDLS, CDR2 YYNGEE. V shed 0 bases and J 2 bases; nucleotides not matched to a gene: 5. CDR3 size: 16 residues. DNA for the CDR3: TGTGCCAGCAGCGTAGGTTTGGGACAGACTGGAAACACCATATATTTT. Its translation: CASSVGLGQTGNTIYF.

V is TRBV5-8 and J is TRBJ1-3, with D possibly being TRBD1 (5 bases). CDR3 length: 15 residues. Germline V gene lookup returns CDR1 SGHTS and CDR2 YDEGEE. V was clipped by 4 bases and J by 2 bases, with 13 bases between them. DNA for the CDR3: TGTGCCAGCAGCCTAAACAGGTACCCTGGAAACACCATATATTTT. Encoded protein: CASSLNRYPGNTIYF.

V usage is TRBV5-1 and J usage is TRBJ2-1; 8 bases are a match to TRBD2. The J segment lost 10 bases and the V segment lost 4 bases, leaving 10 bases of the junction unmatched. Germline CDR1 SGHRS, CDR2 YFSETQ. The CDR3 consists of 14 residues. The CDR3 region is CASSPGTRPLEQFF. The CDR3 coding sequence is TGCGCCAGCAGCCCCGGGACTAGACCCCTGGAGCAGTTCTTC.

This chain connects TRBV4-1 to TRBJ1-3; a weak D match, TRBD1 (6 bases). The V gene lost 1 base and the J gene lost 0 bases, with 10 bases spanning the gap. The CDR3 extends over 16 amino acids. Germline CDR1 is MGHRA and CDR2 is YSYEKL. The CDR3 sequence is CASSQGGQSSGNTIYF. The CDR3 DNA is TGCGCCAGCAGCCAAGGGGGGCAGAGCTCTGGAAACACCATATATTTT.

The chain employs TRBV7-9 and TRBJ2-2, with TRBD1 matching 7 bases. Unmatched junction bases numbered 10, after V lost 3 bases and J lost 6 bases. From germline, CDR1 is SEHNR and CDR2 FQNEAQ (reference sequence). The CDR3 has 16 residues. The CDR3 sequence is CASSLTQGFLAGELFF. CDR3 nucleotide sequence: TGTGCCAGCAGCTTGACACAGGGGTTCTTGGCCGGGGAGCTGTTTTTT.